The 8 T cell receptor beta chains below were found in one sample sequenced in a study of shared clonotypes between healthy human individuals. Data came from immunoSEQ multiplex PCR; TCRdb stores just in-frame clones and leaves some out. The table lists about 590,000 clones, roughly 95% of them singletons. Naive CD8 cells, CD45RO-negative and positively selected for CCR7, excluded terminally differentiated effector memory CD45RA+ cells. Material for sequencing was naive CD8+ T cells sorted from blood. The receptors originated from a woman aged 25 to 45 in good health.

This rearrangement joins TRBV30 to TRBJ2-3; no firm D call. V lost 0 bases and J lost 4, with 5 bases in between. Germline V gene sequence: CDR1 GTSNPN, CDR2 SVGIG (reference sequence). The CDR3 totals 12 residues. CDR3 region: CAWSVRSDTQYF. The DNA for the CDR3 is TGTGCCTGGAGTGTCAGGTCAGATACGCAGTATTTT.

The chain couples TRBV10-3 to TRBJ2-7, with 7 bases matching TRBD1. There are 15 residues in the CDR3. V shed 6 bases and J 1 base; nucleotides not matched to a gene: 9. Germline V gene data show CDR1 as ENHRY and CDR2 as SYGVKD. The CDR3, as DNA: TGTGCCATCAGCCAAGACAACAGGGGATCCTACGAGCAGTACTTC. It is translated as CAISQDNRGSYEQYF.

This clone occurred a few times. This CDR3 is CASSVEILNTEAFF. DNA of the CDR3: TGTGCCAGCAGCGTAGAAATCTTGAACACTGAAGCTTTCTTT. V is TRBV9 and J is TRBJ1-1; D gene uncertain. V dropped 0 bases and J dropped 0 bases, with 6 bases sitting between them. This CDR3 contains 14 residues. Per the germline V gene, CDR1 is SGDLS and CDR2 is YYNGEE.

For this clone: The sample contains more than one DNA sequence encoding this CDR3. The chain joins TRBV9 to TRBJ2-2; a weak D match, TRBD2 (5 bases). The CDR3 covers 15 residues. From germline, CDR1 is SGDLS and CDR2 YYNGEE. Trimming shortened V by 0 bases and J by 0 bases, and 6 bases separated the two germline ends. CDR3 nucleotide sequence: TGTGCCAGCAGCGTAGGGGGAGCGAACACCGGGGAGCTGTTTTTT. Amino acids: CASSVGGANTGELFF.

The chain uses TRBV2 and TRBJ2-1, with TRBD2 identical over 7 bases. Unmatched junction bases numbered 20, after V lost 1 base and J lost 5 bases. The CDR3 runs 20 residues. The germline V gene has CDR1 SNHLY and CDR2 FYNNEI. The CDR3 coding sequence is TGTGCCAGCAGTGAAGAAGCCCTCGTACTAGCGCAGGAAAGTGACAATGAGCAGTTCTTC. It encodes CASSEEALVLAQESDNEQFF.

This chain joins TRBV5-1 and TRBJ2-7; D uncertain. Germline V gene sequence: CDR1 SGHRS, CDR2 YFSETQ. The CDR3 contains 17 residues. V gave up 4 bases and J gave up 4 bases, with 24 bases separating them. Here the CDR3 DNA reads TGCGCCAGCAGCGAAACCTTCATGACCCCTAATACATACGAGCAGTACTTC. Residues: CASSETFMTPNTYEQYF.

V is TRBV5-4 and J is TRBJ1-5; D gene unclear. This CDR3 spans 12 amino acids. The ends were cut back, 4 bases at V and 9 bases at J, with 11 bases in the middle. Germline assignment: CDR1 SGHNT and CDR2 YYREEE (reference sequence). CDR3 DNA: TGTGCCAGCAGCCGCCCGGGGTTGCCCCAGCATTTT. The encoded protein is CASSRPGLPQHF.

The chain is built from TRBV7-9 and TRBJ2-5, with TRBD2 matching 12 bases. CDR1 and CDR2 from the germline V gene are SEHNR and FQNEAQ (reference sequence). V shed 4 bases and J 3 bases; nucleotides not matched to a gene: 3. The CDR3 extends over 15 amino acids. The CDR3 DNA reads as TGTGCCAGCAGCTCCCGACTAGCGGGAGAAGAGACCCAGTACTTC. It specifies CASSSRLAGEETQYF.